Listed below are T cell receptor beta chains from one sample, sequenced in a study of blood T cell repertoires in COVID-19. Clones were sequenced by immunoSEQ multiplex PCR, and TCRdb holds only the in-frame ones, with some missing. The sample records some 380,000 clones, more than 75% being singletons. The sample was PBMCs or T cells enriched from blood (not recorded which). The receptors come from a man aged 30 to 39 who had recovered from COVID-19. Both conserved end residues are trimmed from each CDR3.

v_call	j_call	cdr3_aa
TRBV7-9	TRBJ2-3	ASNPWGQDTQY
TRBV27	TRBJ1-2	ASSKYRGSGEGYT
TRBV4-3	TRBJ1-2	ASSQEVKEGANYGYT
TRBV12-3/TRBV12-4	TRBJ1-6	ASSEARGSPLH
TRBV7-9	TRBJ1-2	ASSPLSGQRTSYGYT
TRBV7-9	TRBJ2-3	ASNLAGGPTDTQY
TRBV9	TRBJ1-2	ASSVEAGNYGYT
TRBV6-5	TRBJ2-7	ASSPTGVRSEQY
TRBV25-1	TRBJ1-2	ASSSGGQAIYGYT
TRBV6-5	TRBJ2-2	ASRYPDTGELF
TRBV5-1	TRBJ2-5	ASSLGSNDRRETQY
TRBV28	TRBJ1-2	ASSFQDSKEGYT
TRBV3-1/TRBV3-2	TRBJ2-3	ASSRGQGETDTQY
TRBV9	TRBJ1-1	ASSVDNWDSEAF
TRBV10-1	TRBJ2-2	ASSYFTGELF
TRBV7-2	TRBJ1-6	ASSYRQGYNSPLH
TRBV4-1	TRBJ2-7	ASSQEEEGNYEQY
TRBV6-5	TRBJ1-2	ASGGTGGNGRRYT
TRBV9	TRBJ1-1	ASSVGGGRTSEAF
TRBV5-5	TRBJ1-5	ASSLAGRGDQPQH
TRBV5-1	TRBJ2-5	ASSLTRTGETQY
TRBV7-8	TRBJ1-1	ASSYRDMNTEAF